The 10 T cell receptor beta chains given below trace back to one sample, sequenced in a study of T-cell reconstitution after alpha-beta-depleted transplantation in children. Construction of the TCRbeta library involved unique molecular identifiers. One entry per CDR3 protein results from TCRdb running MiXCR on the PCR reads. The sample lists roughly 300,000 distinct CDR3 sequences; about 9.4% were seen once. This specimen was PBMCs from the stem cell graft donor, taken from the stem cell graft. The source of these receptors is a human donor who donated a stem cell graft to a child with acute lymphoblastic leukemia.

The chain is built from TRBV9 and TRBJ2-7; 10 bases align to TRBD2. The CDR3 sequence is 15 residues long. The germline V gene encodes CDR1 SGDLS and CDR2 YYNGEE. V lost 1 base, J lost 6 bases, and 7 bases stayed unmatched. The chain's CDR3 is CASSVTTSGSGEQYF. The CDR3 region has the DNA TGTGCCAGCAGCGTAACGACTAGCGGGTCGGGCGAGCAGTACTTC. The variable domain in full, completed from reference TRBV9 and TRBJ2-7, reads DSGVTQTPKHLITATGQRVTLRCSPRSGDLSVYWYQQSLDQGLQFLIQYYNGEERAKGNILERFSAQQFPDLHSELNLSSLELGDSALYFCASSVTTSGSGEQYFGPGTRLTVT.

This clonotype was found many times. This sequence joins TRBV7-9 and TRBJ1-2; TRBD1 is a possible D gene (5 bases). Per the germline V gene, CDR1 is SEHNR and CDR2 is FQNEAQ (reference sequence). V gave up 5 bases and J gave up 2 bases, with 15 bases separating them. This CDR3 has 15 residues. CDR3 DNA: TGTGCCAGCAGCCCCGGGACTACCCGAAACTATGGCTACACCTTC. As protein: CASSPGTTRNYGYTF.

In its sample, this clonotype was seen many times. J is TRBJ1-4 and V is TRBV5-1; 8 nucleotides agree with TRBD1. In germline, CDR1 is SGHRS, CDR2 YFSETQ. Trimming at V came to 4 bases and at J to 7 bases, leaving 9 bases not matched to a gene. The CDR3 has 15 amino acids. The CDR3 bases are TGCGCCAGCAGCCCGAGACAGGGGCTTGGTGAAAAACTGTTTTTT. Encoded protein: CASSPRQGLGEKLFF.

The chain joins TRBV7-9 to TRBJ2-7, with 14 bases identical to TRBD2. V shed 5 bases, J shed 6 bases, and the junction held 6 bases outside the gene matches. Germline V gene lookup returns CDR1 SEHNR and CDR2 FQNEAQ (reference sequence). There are 15 residues in the CDR3. Written as DNA, the CDR3 is TGTGCCAGCAGCCCTCCGGGACTAGCGGGAGCCGAGCAGTACTTC. Translated: CASSPPGLAGAEQYF.

This clonotype showed up just a few times. CDR3 nucleotides: TGTGCCAGCAGCGCCCAACATGGAGCAGGCGAGCAGTACTTC. Translated: CASSAQHGAGEQYF. The V gene is TRBV9, the J gene TRBJ2-7; no clear D gene. The CDR3 contains 14 residues. Germline V gene lookup returns CDR1 SGDLS and CDR2 YYNGEE. Trimming left V 3 bases short and J 6 bases short, with 16 bases between. Based on the CDR3 plus reference TRBV9 and TRBJ2-7, the full variable domain is DSGVTQTPKHLITATGQRVTLRCSPRSGDLSVYWYQQSLDQGLQFLIQYYNGEERAKGNILERFSAQQFPDLHSELNLSSLELGDSALYFCASSAQHGAGEQYFGPGTRLTVT.

This clonotype was recorded a few times. This chain joins TRBV12-3 or TRBV12-4 and TRBJ2-6; D is unresolved. Trimming pared 7 bases from V and 3 bases from J, leaving 7 bases between. The CDR3 consists of 13 residues. The CDR3 region has the DNA TGTGCCAGCAAATGGAATGGGGCCAACGTCCTGACTTTC. Residues: CASKWNGANVLTF.

The chain joins TRBV7-2 to TRBJ2-4; TRBD1 matches 9 bases. The junction had 9 bases not matched to a gene; V was cut back by 4 bases and J by 5 bases. Germline CDR1 reads SGHTA; CDR2 reads FQGNSA. The CDR3 covers 16 residues. This CDR3 is CASSSEPYRGQNIQYF. The CDR3 region has the DNA TGTGCCAGCAGCTCCGAACCCTACAGGGGGCAAAACATTCAGTACTTC.

J is TRBJ2-3 and V is TRBV11-1, with TRBD2 matching over 11 bases. Losses at the gene ends were 4 bases for V and 12 bases for J; bases not matched to a gene: 27. Germline values: CDR1 SGHAT, CDR2 FQDESV (reference sequence). This CDR3 comprises 20 residues. The CDR3 loop is CASSYRTSGLGDDTKQVQYF. CDR3 coding DNA: TGTGCCAGCAGCTACCGGACTAGCGGGCTTGGGGACGACACCAAACAGGTCCAGTATTTT.

Comment on this clonotype: Its ends do not fully match the called genes, so a read error is possible. The chain couples TRBV20-1 to TRBJ2-4; TRBD1 is a possible D gene (5 bases). There are 16 residues in the CDR3. Per the germline V gene, CDR1 is DFQATT and CDR2 is SNEGSKA (reference sequence). The CDR3 region has the DNA TGCAGTGCTAGAGCCAAGACAGTGTTAGCCAAAAACAGTCAGTACTTC. Amino acid sequence: CSARAKTVLAKNSQYF.

This clonotype was counted a few times. This sequence joins TRBV4-3 and TRBJ2-7; D not resolved. Trimming cost V 0 bases and J 7 bases, with 10 bases left between them. Germline CDR1 is LGHNA and CDR2 is YSLEER. The CDR3 is 13 residues long. In DNA form, the CDR3 reads TGCGCCAGCAGCCAAGACGACGGAAGAGAGCAGTACTTC. Its translation: CASSQDDGREQYF.